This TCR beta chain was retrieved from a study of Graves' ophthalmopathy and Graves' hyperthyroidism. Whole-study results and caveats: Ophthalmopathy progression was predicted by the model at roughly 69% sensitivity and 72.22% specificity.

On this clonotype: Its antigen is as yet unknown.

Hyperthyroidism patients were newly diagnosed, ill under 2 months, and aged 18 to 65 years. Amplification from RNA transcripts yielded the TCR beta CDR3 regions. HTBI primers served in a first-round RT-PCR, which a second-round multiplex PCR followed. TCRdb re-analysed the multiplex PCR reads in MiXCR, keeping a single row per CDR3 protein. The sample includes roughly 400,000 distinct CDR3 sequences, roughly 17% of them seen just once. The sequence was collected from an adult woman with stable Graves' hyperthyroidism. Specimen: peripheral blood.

This CDR3 reads CASTPLRGANYGYTF. CDR3 in DNA: TGTGCCAGCACCCCCCTCAGGGGCGCTAACTATGGCTACACCTTC. The chain combines TRBV27 with TRBJ1-2; possible D gene TRBD1, 6 bases. This CDR3 comprises 15 residues. V shed 7 bases and J shed 0 bases, with 15 bases lying between them. The germline gives CDR1 MNHEY, CDR2 SMNVEV (reference sequence).